Sequencing of this T cell receptor (beta chain) was carried out in a study of T-cell memory formation after mild COVID-19. Each CDR3 protein is one row after TCRdb ran MiXCR on the 5' RACE reads. This table holds 350,000 or so distinct CDR3 sequences, more than 20% found once. This CDR3 spans 14 amino acids. V shed 0 bases, J shed 7 bases, and the junction held 2 bases outside the gene matches. Sequencing used PBMCs or a T cell subset sorted from them (not recorded which). The sequence was collected from a man aged 18 to 29 who had mild COVID-19 (a few samples of this study predate the infection). Cell type and time point are not known. V gene TRBV12-3 or TRBV12-4 combines with J gene TRBJ2-1; 8 nucleotides match TRBD2. CDR3 in DNA: TGTGCCAGCAGTTTAGCGCGGGAGGAGAATGAGCAGTTCTTC. It yields the protein CASSLAREENEQFF.